Here is one TCR beta chain with its context. The antigen is not known. These data come from a study of CXCR3-negative and CXCR3-positive naive CD8 T cells. Turning to the study itself: Each library gave roughly 1.5 +/- 0.3 million of approximately 130 million TRB reads.

In triplicate, each CD8+ T cell subset was sorted at under 350,000 cells per replicate. CD45RO-CCR7+CD27+CD95- expression identified naive CD8+ T cells. The study made its TRB cDNA libraries by 5' RACE, adding UMI labels. For each CDR3 protein, TCRdb gives one entry from its re-call of the 5' RACE reads, without DNA. The specimen's table records some 140,000 distinct CDR3 sequences. Study-level results: Naive cells positive for CXCR3 carried more hydrophobic TRB CDR3s than CXCR3-negative ones. Naive CXCR3-positive and CXCR3-negative cells shared similar TRBV-TRBJ usage, unlike memory cells.

The CDR3 runs 13 residues. CDR1 is SNHLY, CDR2 FYNNEI, per germline. What was sequenced was naive CXCR3+ CD8+ T cells from blood. Subset: CD45RO-CCR7+CD27+CD95- naive CD8+ T cells expressing CXCR3 (TNR3+). The receptor's source is a human donor in good health. Some clones in this sample may be carry-over from other donors' samples. V gene TRBV2 combines with J gene TRBJ2-7; TCRdb gives TRBD2 as the D gene, but with no DNA this cannot be confirmed. CDR3 loop: CASSPTSNYEQYF.